The rows below give T cell receptor beta chains drawn from one sample of a study of cytomegalovirus exposure and HLA in healthy donors. Sequencing used immunoSEQ multiplex PCR; TCRdb keeps in-frame clones, though not all of them. The sample holds some 170,000 clones, around nine tenths seen once. Sequenced input: PBMCs. The receptors were sampled from a woman in her twenties or thirties in good health and CMV-seronegative. CDR3s include the opening cysteine and the closing phenylalanine or tryptophan. D genes are given only for firm matches. Expanded clones are given a class, and other clones once, few, many or no size at all.

d_call | j_call | v_call | clone_size | cdr3_aa | cdr3_nt
TRBD1 | TRBJ2-2 | TRBV30 | few | CAPTGGRTGELFF | TGTGCCCCGACAGGGGGGCGCACCGGGGAGCTGTTTTTT
TRBD2 | TRBJ2-3 | TRBV4-1 | NA | CASSPGPSGADTQYF | TGCGCCAGCAGCCCTGGGCCTAGCGGGGCAGATACGCAGTATTTT
TRBD2 | TRBJ2-4 | TRBV11-2 | NA | CASSLGGLANIQYF | TGTGCCAGCAGCTTAGGGGGACTAGCAAACATTCAGTACTTC
TRBD1 | TRBJ2-7 | TRBV6-1 | NA | CASSGTGGSYEQYF | TGTGCCAGCAGTGGGACAGGGGGCTCCTACGAGCAGTACTTC
TRBD1 | TRBJ2-2 | TRBV2 | NA | CASSPRQGDVNTGELFF | TGTGCCAGCAGCCCACGACAGGGGGATGTGAACACCGGGGAGCTGTTTTTT
NA | TRBJ1-4 | TRBV18 | NA | CASSTTGPGNEKLFF | TGTGCCAGCTCGACAACAGGGCCGGGGAATGAAAAACTGTTTTTT
TRBD1 | TRBJ2-5 | TRBV19 | NA | CASSVKGQGQETQYF | TGTGCCAGTAGTGTAAAGGGACAGGGGCAAGAGACCCAGTACTTC
NA | TRBJ1-2 | TRBV18 | NA | CASSPLGQAPNYGYTF | TGTGCCAGCTCACCACTAGGCCAGGCCCCTAACTATGGCTACACCTTC
TRBD2 | TRBJ2-3 | TRBV7-7 | NA | CASSAGLAGVGTDTQYF | TGTGCCAGCAGCGCGGGACTAGCGGGGGTGGGCACAGATACGCAGTATTTT
TRBD1 | TRBJ2-7 | TRBV10-1 | once | CARPRDRTTISSYEQYF | TGCGCCAGACCCCGGGACAGGACCACCATCAGCTCCTACGAGCAGTACTTC
NA | TRBJ2-3 | TRBV4-2 | NA | CASSQGGFQSTDTQYF | TGTGCCAGCAGCCAAGGGGGCTTCCAGAGCACAGATACGCAGTATTTT
NA | TRBJ2-1 | TRBV4-1 | NA | CASSQGRGRQFF | TGCGCCAGCAGCCAAGGGCGGGGGCGGCAGTTCTTC
TRBD1 | TRBJ2-7 | TRBV6-1 | NA | CASSEEGTEGYEQYF | TGTGCCAGCAGTGAAGAAGGGACAGAGGGGTACGAGCAGTACTTC
NA | TRBJ2-1 | TRBV11-2 | NA | CASSKLQAAGNNEQFF | TGTGCCAGCAGCAAATTGCAGGCCGCCGGCAACAATGAGCAGTTCTTC
NA | TRBJ2-5 | TRBV7-8 | NA | CASSSYLGLGGRPKETQYF | TGTGCCAGCAGCTCATATTTGGGGTTGGGGGGGCGCCCAAAAGAGACCCAGTACTTC
NA | TRBJ2-2 | TRBV28 | NA | CASINLLGNTGELFF | TGTGCCAGCATTAACCTACTAGGGAACACCGGGGAGCTGTTTTTT
NA | TRBJ1-3 | TRBV11-2 | NA | CASSPSGGPGNTIYF | TGTGCCAGCAGCCCTAGCGGGGGTCCTGGAAACACCATATATTTT
TRBD1 | TRBJ1-5 | TRBV5-1 | few | CASSVGQGDQPQHF | TGCGCCAGCAGCGTGGGACAGGGGGATCAGCCCCAGCATTTT
TRBD1 | TRBJ1-2 | TRBV5-6 | NA | CASTLGGTGGSPPYGYTF | TGTGCCAGCACCCTAGGCGGGACAGGGGGCTCCCCACCCTATGGCTACACCTTC
TRBD2 | TRBJ2-7 | TRBV5-1 | NA | CASSYGGLNYEQYF | TGCGCCAGCAGCTACGGGGGACTAAACTACGAGCAGTACTTC
NA | TRBJ1-5 | TRBV6-5 | NA | CASSYTGPGQPQHF | TGTGCCAGCAGTTACACAGGGCCTGGGCAGCCCCAGCATTTT
NA | TRBJ2-1 | TRBV5-1 | NA | CASRAAGDEQFF | TGCGCCAGCAGAGCGGCAGGGGATGAGCAGTTCTTC
TRBD1 | TRBJ2-7 | TRBV5-4 | once | CASSSPGQGVHEQYF | TGTGCCAGCAGCTCACCGGGACAGGGGGTCCACGAGCAGTACTTC
NA | TRBJ1-2 | TRBV5-6 | NA | CASSLRQGGYTF | TGTGCCAGCAGCTTGAGGCAGGGAGGCTACACCTTC
NA | TRBJ1-3 | TRBV18 | NA | CASSPPPPGPSGNTIYF | TGTGCCAGCTCACCACCTCCCCCAGGCCCCTCTGGAAACACCATATATTTT
TRBD1 | TRBJ1-2 | TRBV6-5 | NA | CASSYSGTDNYGYTF | TGTGCCAGCAGTTACTCCGGGACAGACAACTATGGCTACACCTTC
TRBD1 | TRBJ2-6 | TRBV30 | NA | CAWSVDRVRSGANVLTF | TGTGCCTGGAGTGTAGACAGGGTGAGATCTGGGGCCAACGTCCTGACTTTC